This T cell receptor beta chain was captured by sequencing in a study of T cell responses to AZD1222 COVID-19 vaccine. For the study at large: Analyses pooled second doses at about 4 or about 12 weeks.

Regarding the study as a whole: It should be noted that donors were predominantly white British and more often female, and clonal diversity was possibly underestimated. Nearly half of unique spike-specific TCRs reportedly avoided B.1.351 and B.1.1.7 mutated regions.

On this clone: The target antigen is unknown.

This table comes from immunoSEQ multiplex PCR, and its TCRdb copy is limited to in-frame clones, with some not included. The sample carries approximately 85,000 clones, 70% to 90% recorded once. The CDR3 runs to 15 residues. The V gene end was trimmed by 5 bases and the J gene end by 3 bases; junction bases not matched to a gene: 5. CDR1 and CDR2 from the germline V gene are LGHDT and YNNKEL (reference sequence). The chain employs TRBV3-1 (or the pseudogene TRBV3-2) and TRBJ2-1; TRBD2 matches 9 bases. This TCR was sampled from an adult in good health. The specimen was peripheral blood, collected on day 0 of AZD1222 vaccination. Here the CDR3 DNA reads TGTGCCAGCAGCACGACTAGCGGAAACTACAATGAGCAGTTCTTC. Translating it yields CASSTTSGNYNEQFF.